This T cell receptor (beta chain) was captured in a study of blood T cell repertoires in COVID-19. The wider study: COVID-19 samples collected from the United States, Italy and Spain covered acute and convalescent phases. T cells, B-cell-depleted T cells, or PBMCs provided the cDNA or gDNA that served as material.

Source study methods: Reference gene primer amplification in the assay estimated nucleated cell counts. Sequencing was performed with immunoSEQ multiplex PCR; in TCRdb, only in-frame clones are kept and a portion is missing. From that table come the V and J calls and clone size; the DNA was used to work out D and trimming. This table holds some 110,000 clones, approximately 83% found once. This CDR3 has 14 residues. Germline values: CDR1 SGHTS, CDR2 YDEGEE. Unmatched junction bases numbered 3, after V lost 2 bases and J lost 7 bases. This clone has just a few counts. Sequencing was carried out using peripheral blood. This chain links TRBV5-8 with TRBJ2-2, with 9 bases aligning to TRBD1. The TCR was taken from a woman aged 70 to 79 with acute or convalescent COVID-19. CDR3 in DNA: TGTGCCAGCAGCTTCAGGACAGGGGTCGGGGAGCTGTTTTTT. Translated: CASSFRTGVGELFF.